This TCR beta chain was sequenced in a study of control samples from healthy donors and cancer patients. CDR3 length: 12 amino acids. CDR1 and CDR2 (germline): SGHRS, YFSETQ. Trimming pared 4 bases from V and 7 bases from J, leaving 12 bases between. Assay: immunoSEQ multiplex PCR; the TCRdb copy retains only in-frame clones and omits some. Altogether around 100,000 clones are present, about nine tenths being singletons, with the ten largest covering approximately 14%. The sequence came from a woman in her 70s in good health. Sequenced sample: blood. V gene TRBV5-1 combines with J gene TRBJ2-7, with D perhaps TRBD1 (7 bases). CDR3 DNA sequence: TGCGCCAGCAGCACGGGGGACAGAGAGCAGTACTTC. Encoded protein: CASSTGDREQYF.